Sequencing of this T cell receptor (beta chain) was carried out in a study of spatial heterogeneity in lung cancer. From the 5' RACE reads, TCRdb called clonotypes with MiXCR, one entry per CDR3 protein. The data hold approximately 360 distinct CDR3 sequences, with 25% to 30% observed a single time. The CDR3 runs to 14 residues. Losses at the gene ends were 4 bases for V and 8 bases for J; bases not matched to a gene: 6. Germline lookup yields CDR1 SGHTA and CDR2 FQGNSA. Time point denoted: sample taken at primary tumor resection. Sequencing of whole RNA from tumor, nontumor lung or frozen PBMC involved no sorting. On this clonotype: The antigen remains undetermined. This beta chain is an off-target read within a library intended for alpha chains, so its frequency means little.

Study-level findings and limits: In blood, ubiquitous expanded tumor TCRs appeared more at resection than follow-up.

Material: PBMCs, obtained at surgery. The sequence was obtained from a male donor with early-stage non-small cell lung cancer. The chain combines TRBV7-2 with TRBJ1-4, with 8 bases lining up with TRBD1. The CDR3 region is CASSSGTGGEKLFF. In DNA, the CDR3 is TGTGCCAGCAGCTCCGGGACAGGAGGCGAAAAACTGTTTTTT.